These T cell receptor beta chains were read from a single sample in a study of T cells after yellow fever vaccination. TCRdb ran MiXCR on the 5' RACE reads and lists one entry per CDR3 protein. The sample lists a few hundred thousand distinct CDR3 sequences, roughly 8.3% occurring once. The sequenced sample was PBMCs, obtained more than 40 days after the first yellow fever vaccination. The source is a young man who received the YFV17D yellow fever vaccine. The CDR3 runs from the conserved cysteine through the conserved F or W. A D gene is named only where the DNA matches it firmly. Size is stated for part of the rows, as once, few or many counts, or as a class when the clone is expanded.

CDR3aa	CDR3nt	len	abundance	j_gene	d_gene	v_gene
CASRGQGRFGTQYF	TGTGCCAGCAGAGGACAGGGGCGATTCGGGACCCAGTACTTC	14	NA	TRBJ2-5	TRBD1	TRBV6-1
CASSSGTSGPDTQYF	TGTGCCAGCAGCTCTGGGACTAGCGGGCCAGATACGCAGTATTTT	15	NA	TRBJ2-3	TRBD2	TRBV7-2
CASSQQGTGNTIYF	TGTGCCAGCAGCCAACAGGGTACTGGAAACACCATATATTTT	14	many	TRBJ1-3	NA	TRBV7-2
CASSQVEQGIRQPQHF	TGCGCCAGCAGCCAAGTTGAACAGGGGATTCGTCAGCCCCAGCATTTT	16	many	TRBJ1-5	TRBD1	TRBV4-1
CASGLTGTGSGQYF	TGTGCCAGCGGACTCACCGGGACAGGGAGTGGGCAGTATTTT	14	many	TRBJ2-3	TRBD1	TRBV6-5
CASSLAPTVNTEAFF	TGCGCCAGCAGCTTGGCCCCGACGGTTAACACTGAAGCTTTCTTT	15	NA	TRBJ1-1	NA	TRBV5-1
CASSPTPGVRYGYTF	TGCGCCAGCAGCCCGACTCCCGGGGTCCGCTATGGCTACACCTTC	15	NA	TRBJ1-2	NA	TRBV5-1
CASSLDRGSEQFF	TGTGCCAGCAGCTTAGATCGGGGGTCTGAGCAGTTCTTC	13	NA	TRBJ2-1	NA	TRBV11-2
CASSPPGREGYEQYF	TGTGCCAGCAGCCCACCAGGCAGGGAAGGCTACGAGCAGTACTTC	15	NA	TRBJ2-7	NA	TRBV5-4
CASSTSRDRPWQYF	TGTGCCAGCAGTACAAGCCGGGACAGGCCTTGGCAGTACTTC	14	NA	TRBJ2-7	TRBD1	TRBV6-1
CSARVLLATNNEQFF	TGCAGTGCTAGAGTCTTATTAGCGACTAACAATGAGCAGTTCTTC	15	few	TRBJ2-1	NA	TRBV20-1
CASSEIPRDTNTGELFF	TGTGCCAGCAGTGAAATCCCCAGGGACACGAACACCGGGGAGCTGTTTTTT	17	NA	TRBJ2-2	NA	TRBV25-1
CATSPRRGGNTEAFF	TGTGCCACCAGCCCCCGTCGAGGGGGCAACACTGAAGCTTTCTTT	15	NA	TRBJ1-1	TRBD1	TRBV15
CASSLGVGEETQYF	TGTGCCAGCAGCTTAGGTGTAGGGGAAGAGACCCAGTACTTC	14	many	TRBJ2-5	NA	TRBV11-3
CASSILTSGDNEQFF	TGTGCCAGTAGTATTTTGACTAGCGGGGACAATGAGCAGTTCTTC	15	few	TRBJ2-1	TRBD2	TRBV19
CSARGEMGQFF	TGCAGTGCTAGAGGGGAGATGGGGCAGTTCTTC	11	few	TRBJ2-1	NA	TRBV20-1
CASSNRQGTYNEQFF	TGTGCCAGCAGTAACCGACAGGGGACCTACAATGAGCAGTTCTTC	15	NA	TRBJ2-1	TRBD1	TRBV27
CASSSHGRYGYTF	TGTGCCAGCAGTTCCCACGGACGCTATGGCTACACCTTC	13	few	TRBJ1-2	NA	TRBV28
CASSYPAGVGRQYF	TGTGCCAGCAGTTACCCCGCCGGAGTCGGTCGGCAGTACTTC	14	few	TRBJ2-7	NA	TRBV6-2/TRBV6-3
CASSYLTANSPLHF	TGTGCCAGCAGTTACCTGACAGCTAATTCACCCCTCCACTTT	14	many	TRBJ1-6	NA	TRBV6-2/TRBV6-3
CASSLREGNYGYTF	TGTGCCAGCAGCTTAAGGGAGGGAAACTATGGCTACACCTTC	14	few	TRBJ1-2	NA	TRBV7-9
CASSPLPAQMIGGYTF	TGTGCCAGCAGTCCCTTACCTGCTCAGATGATAGGGGGCTACACCTTC	16	few	TRBJ1-2	NA	TRBV12-3/TRBV12-4
CASSLKAPPMPPDTQYF	TGTGCCAGCAGTTTAAAGGCCCCCCCCATGCCACCAGATACGCAGTATTTT	17	few	TRBJ2-3	NA	TRBV12-3/TRBV12-4
CASRIQGRVGYTF	TGTGCCAGCAGGATACAGGGACGCGTAGGCTACACCTTC	13	few	TRBJ1-2	NA	TRBV28
CASSTGQAKNF	TGTGCCAGCAGCACGGGACAGGCCAAGAACTTC	11	NA	TRBJ2-5	TRBD1	TRBV28
CASSLTGGVYNEQFF	TGTGCCAGCTCGCTTACAGGGGGTGTCTACAATGAGCAGTTCTTC	15	NA	TRBJ2-1	TRBD1	TRBV18
CASSQEGRSPLHF	TGCGCCAGCAGCCAAGAGGGGCGCTCACCCCTCCACTTT	13	NA	TRBJ1-6	NA	TRBV4-3
CASSLRGLTSGELFF	TGTGCCAGCAGCTTACGGGGGCTGACCTCCGGGGAGCTGTTTTTT	15	NA	TRBJ2-2	NA	TRBV11-3
CASSQVGGSSGANVLTF	TGCGCCAGCAGCCAAGTAGGGGGGAGCTCTGGGGCCAACGTCCTGACTTTC	17	few	TRBJ2-6	NA	TRBV4-3
CASSQDTGANEKLFF	TGTGCCAGCAGCCAAGATACGGGGGCGAATGAAAAACTGTTTTTT	15	many	TRBJ1-4	NA	TRBV3-1
CASSPGLDYNEQFF	TGTGCCAGCAGCCCGGGACTAGATTACAATGAGCAGTTCTTC	14	NA	TRBJ2-1	TRBD2	TRBV7-3
CASSYVMGTDTQYF	TGTGCCAGCAGTTACGTCATGGGCACAGATACGCAGTATTTT	14	NA	TRBJ2-3	NA	TRBV6-5
CASRRDSSLTFYGYTF	TGCGCCAGCAGAAGGGACAGCTCCCTTACTTTTTATGGCTACACCTTC	16	NA	TRBJ1-2	TRBD1	TRBV5-1
CASSSRQVHNEQFF	TGCGCCAGCAGCTCGAGACAGGTCCACAATGAGCAGTTCTTC	14	few	TRBJ2-1	NA	TRBV5-1
CASSSPGTLKTQYF	TGTGCCAGCAGCTCCCCGGGGACATTAAAGACCCAGTACTTC	14	few	TRBJ2-5	NA	TRBV12-3/TRBV12-4
CASSESGSPPLHF	TGCGCCAGCAGTGAATCGGGTAGTCCGCCCCTCCACTTT	13	NA	TRBJ1-6	NA	TRBV10-2
CASSPPPGTQYF	TGTGCCAGCAGCCCCCCCCCAGGGACCCAGTACTTC	12	NA	TRBJ2-5	NA	TRBV3-1
CASTRDGNNYGYTF	TGTGCCAGCACCAGAGATGGGAATAACTATGGCTACACCTTC	14	few	TRBJ1-2	NA	TRBV7-9
CSARRQGAYEQYF	TGCAGTGCTAGACGCCAAGGGGCCTACGAGCAGTACTTC	13	many	TRBJ2-7	NA	TRBV20-1
CASSQRGGVTDTQYF	TGTGCCAGCAGCCAGCGGGGGGGGGTCACAGATACGCAGTATTTT	15	NA	TRBJ2-3	TRBD2	TRBV7-9
CASGLGSLSPDTQYF	TGTGCTAGTGGTTTGGGGTCTCTCAGCCCAGATACGCAGTATTTT	15	NA	TRBJ2-3	NA	TRBV12-5
CASSFRYSSYEQYF	TGTGCCAGCAGCTTCCGGTATAGCTCCTACGAGCAGTACTTC	14	few	TRBJ2-7	NA	TRBV5-6